This entry lists 19 T cell receptor beta chains sequenced from one sample in a study of shared clonotypes between healthy human individuals (dated by TCRdb to about 2020). The library was produced with the immunoSEQ multiplex PCR assay. As stored in TCRdb, this immuneACCESS dataset retains in-frame rearrangements with V and J assigned. A fraction of the clones does not appear; measured against another copy, unresolved V genes explain less than half of the discrepancy, and the remainder lacks a known reason. This sample gives 2 million to 2.5 million clones in total; around 95% of them show up just once. Roughly 0.13% of the sample is held by the ten biggest clonotypes. Sequencing was carried out using naive CD4+ T cells sorted from blood. The cell subset or site label, read with the paper, signifies: CD45RA+ positively selected. The source is a man aged 18 to 35 in good health.

The chain carries TRBV29-1 and TRBJ2-7; 7 bases align to TRBD1. Germline CDR1 reads SQVTM; CDR2 reads ANQGSEA. The CDR3 spans 12 residues. Losses at the gene ends were 7 bases for V and 0 bases for J; bases not matched to a gene: 3. The CDR3 spells CSAGTDSYEQYF. CDR3 DNA sequence: TGCAGCGCGGGGACAGACTCCTACGAGCAGTACTTC.

The chain carries TRBV7-2 and TRBJ2-7; D remains ambiguous. There are 14 residues in the CDR3. Trimming cost V 1 base and J 7 bases, with 14 bases left between them. Germline V gene data show CDR1 as SGHTA and CDR2 as FQGNSA. For the CDR3, the DNA is TGTGCCAGCAGCTTAGGGCTGCTACTCGGGGAGCAGTACTTC. Protein product: CASSLGLLLGEQYF.

This clone was found once. The chain links TRBV7-2 to TRBJ1-2; D remains ambiguous. Germline V gives CDR1 SGHTA, CDR2 FQGNSA. Trimming removed 1 base at V and 4 bases at J, with 13 bases between. The CDR3 covers 15 residues. The CDR3 loop is CASSLGFREVYGYTF. Written as DNA, the CDR3 is TGTGCCAGCAGCTTAGGGTTCCGGGAGGTCTATGGCTACACCTTC.

The chain uses TRBV5-4 and TRBJ1-1; possible D gene TRBD1, 6 bases. Germline CDR1 SGHNT, CDR2 YYREEE (reference sequence). This CDR3 is 12 amino acids long. The V end lost 3 bases, the J end lost 4 bases, and 7 bases lay between the germline ends. The CDR3 here is CASSWGRTEAFF. DNA of the CDR3: TGTGCCAGCAGCTGGGGGCGCACTGAAGCTTTCTTT. Full variable domain (outside the CDR3, taken from reference TRBV5-4 and TRBJ1-1): ETGVTQSPTHLIKTRGQQVTLRCSSQSGHNTVSWYQQALGQGPQFIFQYYREEENGRGNFPPRFSGLQFPNYSSELNVNALELDDSALYLCASSWGRTEAFFGQGTRLTVV.

Comments on this clone: Other DNA sequences of this sample code for an identical CDR3. The rearrangement joins TRBV30 to TRBJ2-3; D is unresolved. Trimming cost V 0 bases and J 8 bases, with 6 bases left between them. The CDR3 contains 11 residues. Germline loops: CDR1 GTSNPN, CDR2 SVGIG (reference sequence). The CDR3 nucleotides read TGTGCCTGGAGTGTCTTAGGTACGCAGTATTTT. Translated, it gives CAWSVLGTQYF.

CDR3 sequence (DNA): TGTGCCAGCAGTTTTGAGGGTGAGACGGCCCAGCATTTT. It specifies CASSFEGETAQHF. This chain connects TRBV27 to TRBJ1-5, with D unclear. V was pared by 3 bases and J by 11 bases, with 14 bases between. The CDR3 length is 13 residues. Germline CDR1 is MNHEY and CDR2 is SMNVEV (reference sequence).

The chain has TRBV29-1 and TRBJ1-1; D possibly corresponds to TRBD1 (5 bases). V lost 5 bases and J lost 5, with 18 bases in between. This CDR3 contains 14 residues. Germline V lookup: CDR1 SQVTM, CDR2 ANQGSEA. CDR3 nucleotide sequence: TGCAGCGTTATGGAGGACACGGTCAGAACTGAAGCTTTCTTT. Its protein is CSVMEDTVRTEAFF.

J is TRBJ1-1 and V is TRBV30; 10 bases align to TRBD1. The germline V gene encodes CDR1 GTSNPN and CDR2 SVGIG (reference sequence). Germline trimming cut 2 bases from V and 4 bases from J; bases unmatched to any gene: 7. The CDR3 totals 15 residues. The CDR3 spells CAWSTKGTGVTEAFF. CDR3 nucleotides: TGTGCCTGGAGTACAAAAGGGACAGGGGTCACTGAAGCTTTCTTT.

This chain connects TRBV6-5 to TRBJ2-5; 8 bases agree with TRBD1. Germline V lookup: CDR1 MNHEY, CDR2 SVGAGI. V trimming: 5 bases; J trimming: 3 bases; junction bases outside the gene matches: 8. The CDR3 covers 15 residues. CDR3 residues: CASSRTGPNEETQYF. The CDR3 bases are TGTGCCAGCAGTCGGACAGGGCCCAACGAAGAGACCCAGTACTTC.

This sequence joins TRBV19 and TRBJ2-2; TRBD1 aligns across 8 bases. V shed 3 bases and J 4 bases; nucleotides not matched to a gene: 13. Germline V gene lookup returns CDR1 LNHDA and CDR2 SQIVND (reference sequence). There are 18 residues in the CDR3. The CDR3 is CASSMGAGGQGSTGELFF. The CDR3 DNA reads TGTGCCAGTAGTATGGGTGCAGGCGGACAGGGAAGCACCGGGGAGCTGTTTTTT.

The chain combines TRBV19 with TRBJ2-5; 7 nucleotides align to TRBD1. Per the germline V gene, CDR1 is LNHDA and CDR2 is SQIVND (reference sequence). Trimming cost V 5 bases and J 5 bases; bases outside gene matches: 11. The CDR3 covers 15 residues. The CDR3 region is CASSPKGARLETQYF. As DNA, the CDR3 is TGTGCCAGTAGTCCCAAGGGGGCCCGGCTGGAGACCCAGTACTTC.

V usage is TRBV7-9 and J usage is TRBJ1-6; D unclear. The CDR3 sequence is 18 residues long. V dropped 2 bases and J dropped 0 bases, with 14 bases sitting between them. CDR1 and CDR2 (germline): SEHNR, FQNEAQ (reference sequence). The CDR3 coding sequence is TGTGCCAGCAGCTTACCCCCAAGGCCGGGCTCCTATAATTCACCCCTCCACTTT. Its protein is CASSLPPRPGSYNSPLHF.

This chain uses TRBV25-1 with TRBJ2-2; D gene ambiguous. Germline V gene data show CDR1 as MGHDK and CDR2 as SYGVNS. This CDR3 spans 11 amino acids. The ends were cut back, 6 bases at V and 7 bases at J, with 6 bases in the middle. The CDR3 spells CASREVGELFF. As DNA, the CDR3 is TGTGCCAGCAGAGAAGTCGGGGAGCTGTTTTTT.

The chain joins TRBV9 to TRBJ2-5, with 7 bases aligning to TRBD2. Germline assignment: CDR1 SGDLS and CDR2 YYNGEE. The CDR3 spans 14 residues. V was pared by 5 bases and J by 5 bases, with 9 bases of the junction left unmatched. CDR3 in DNA: TGTGCCAGCAGTGGGGACCCCGGGGGGGAGACCCAGTACTTC. This gives the protein CASSGDPGGETQYF.

The J gene is TRBJ2-7, the V gene TRBV7-9, with a possible D match to TRBD2 (6 bases). With 5 bases removed from V and 5 bases from J, the gap between germline ends came to 25 bases. CDR3 length: 17 amino acids. Germline lookup yields CDR1 SEHNR and CDR2 FQNEAQ (reference sequence). For the CDR3, the DNA is TGTGCCAGCAGCCCAGAGTCGAGCGGACTACTAAGGCACGAGCAGTACTTC. Its translation: CASSPESSGLLRHEQYF.

The rearrangement links TRBV7-2 to TRBJ2-5, with TRBD2 matching over 15 bases. V dropped 5 bases and J dropped 0; count of bases not matched to a gene: 7. Germline assignment: CDR1 SGHTA and CDR2 FQGNSA. The CDR3 consists of 18 residues. CDR3 residues: CASSHAGTSGRYQETQYF. The CDR3 nucleotides are TGTGCCAGCAGCCACGCCGGGACTAGCGGGAGGTACCAAGAGACCCAGTACTTC.

The rearrangement uses TRBV15 and TRBJ1-2, with D tentatively TRBD1 (6 bases). V lost 3 bases and J lost 4, with 15 bases in between. CDR3 size: 15 residues. Per germline, CDR1 LNHNV and CDR2 YYDKDF (reference sequence). CDR3 region: CATSSLQGTGYGYTF. The CDR3 nucleotides read TGTGCCACCAGCAGCCTACAGGGCACGGGCTATGGCTACACCTTC.

V gene TRBV15 combines with J gene TRBJ2-7; weak D call: TRBD1 (6 bases). The germline V gene has CDR1 LNHNV and CDR2 YYDKDF (reference sequence). This CDR3 comprises 14 residues. V was clipped by 5 bases and J by 2 bases, with 13 bases between them. The CDR3 DNA is TGTGCCACCAGCTCCTCGGACAGACCCTACGAGCAGTACTTC. It yields the protein CATSSSDRPYEQYF. The variable domain in full, with the rest retrieved from reference TRBV15 and TRBJ2-7, is DAMVIQNPRYQVTQFGKPVTLSCSQTLNHNVMYWYQQKSSQAPKLLFHYYDKDFNNEADTPDNFQSRRPNTSFCFLDIRSPGLGDTAMYLCATSSSDRPYEQYFGPGTRLTVT.

The rearrangement joins TRBV5-4 to TRBJ2-1; D is unresolved. Trimming took 0 bases from V and 15 from J, leaving 19 bases between them. CDR1 and CDR2 (germline): SGHNT, YYREEE (reference sequence). This CDR3 contains 14 residues. The CDR3 protein is CASSLDLLGSMWFF. DNA for the CDR3: TGTGCCAGCAGCTTGGACCTACTTGGTAGCATGTGGTTCTTC.